A few counts support the clone carrying this T cell receptor (beta chain). Its antigen is currently unknown. TCR beta cDNA libraries had unique molecular identifiers. In TCRdb, the PCR reads were re-called with MiXCR into one record per CDR3 protein. In the table there are approximately 630,000 distinct CDR3 sequences, over 45% of which are singletons. The data are from a study of post-analysis software for immune sequencing data. Overall study: Secondary progressive, relapsing-remitting and progressive-relapsing multiple sclerosis were among the included disease courses. Study observations and caveats: Normalized Chao1 diversity was significantly reduced in patients versus controls. Under F measure analysis, samples from one preparation batch co-clustered strongly.

The clonotype was recovered from a girl aged 2 to 10 with multiple sclerosis. Sample: blood.

The CDR3 sequence is CASGTVNYEQYF. The CDR3 DNA reads TGTGCCAGCGGGACAGTAAACTACGAGCAGTACTTC. The V gene is TRBV7-9, the J gene TRBJ2-7, with 7 bases lining up with TRBD1. The CDR3 is 12 residues long. Germline CDR1 SEHNR, CDR2 FQNEAQ (reference sequence). Losses at the gene ends were 8 bases for V and 3 bases for J; bases not matched to a gene: 4.